The 5 T cell receptor beta chains presented below share a single source sample, sequenced in a study of CD8 T cells in ankylosing spondylitis. MiXCR was run by TCRdb on the 5' RACE reads, yielding one entry per CDR3 protein. This table holds 250,000 to 300,000 distinct CDR3 sequences, 18% found once. The sample taken for sequencing was blood, either unsorted or a sorted T cell fraction (not recorded which). The source is a male donor with ankylosing spondylitis or in good health (not recorded which).

This clonotype was counted between two and nine times. The J gene is TRBJ2-5, the V gene TRBV27; D is possibly TRBD1 (7 bases). CDR3 length equals 13 residues. The germline gives CDR1 MNHEY, CDR2 SMNVEV (reference sequence). Trimming took 6 bases from V and 4 from J, leaving 12 bases between them. The CDR3 sequence is CASRSGGGETQYF. CDR3 nucleotide sequence: TGTGCCAGCAGATCAGGGGGAGGAGAGACCCAGTACTTC.

This clonotype was found a few times. This chain joins TRBV7-6 and TRBJ2-1; 9 nucleotides agree with TRBD2. The V segment lost 5 bases and the J segment 3 bases; nucleotides outside the gene matches: 8. CDR1 is SGHVS, CDR2 FNYEAQ, per germline. The CDR3 runs 16 residues. The CDR3 spells CASSQRLADNYNEQFF. As DNA, the CDR3 is TGTGCCAGCAGCCAACGACTAGCGGACAACTACAATGAGCAGTTCTTC. The variable domain in full, completed from reference TRBV7-6 and TRBJ2-1, reads GAGVSQSPRYKVTKRGQDVALRCDPISGHVSLYWYRQALGQGPEFLTYFNYEAQQDKSGLPNDRFSAERPEGSISTLTIQRTEQRDSAMYRCASSQRLADNYNEQFFGPGTRLTVL.

The rearrangement uses TRBV15 and TRBJ1-5; D gene uncertain. This CDR3 contains 16 residues. Germline assignment: CDR1 LNHNV and CDR2 YYDKDF (reference sequence). The ends were cut back, 0 bases at V and 2 bases at J, with 11 bases in the middle. This CDR3 is CATSRDRYGRNQPQHF. As DNA, the CDR3 is TGTGCCACCAGCAGAGATCGATACGGCCGCAATCAGCCCCAGCATTTT.

The chain links TRBV6-2 or TRBV6-3 to TRBJ2-2, with D perhaps matching TRBD1 or TRBD2 (5 bases each). This CDR3 spans 16 amino acids. The V end lost 4 bases, the J end lost 4 bases, and 16 bases lay between the germline ends. The germline V gene has CDR1 MNHEY and CDR2 SVGEGT. The CDR3 region is CASSFGVLGATGELFF. CDR3 sequence (DNA): TGTGCCAGCAGTTTCGGGGTCCTAGGGGCCACCGGGGAGCTGTTTTTT.

V is TRBV20-1 and J is TRBJ2-5, with D perhaps TRBD2 (6 bases). The germline CDR1 and CDR2 sequences are DFQATT and SNEGSKA (reference sequence). This CDR3 region has 15 residues. Trimming took 0 bases from V and 5 from J, leaving 16 bases between them. The DNA of the CDR3 is TGCAGTGCTAGAGAATTAGCGGATCCTGGGGAGACCCAGTACTTC. This translates into CSARELADPGETQYF.